This T cell receptor (beta chain) was sequenced for a study of long-term antiretroviral therapy in people with HIV. Study findings and constraints: Increased diversity was seen after ART, yet it remained lower than in transplant donor controls.

The immunoSEQ assay was v3.0, run at survey level. Some clones are missing from TCRdb's copy, which holds only in-frame ones; the method was immunoSEQ multiplex PCR. The profile shows some 40,000 clones, about 95% of them singletons. The CDR3 runs to 15 residues. The V gene's germline CDR1 is ENHRY and CDR2 SYGVKD. Trimming left V 4 bases short and J 5 bases short, with 15 bases between. To note about this clone: The antigen is unknown.

This receptor was obtained from a man aged 25-45 years with HIV. The chain carries TRBV10-3 and TRBJ1-5; tentative D call: TRBD1 (5 bases). The sample consisted of unsorted PBMCs, taken around 9.2 years after starting antiretroviral therapy. The CDR3 DNA is TGTGCCATCAGTGGGTCGGGACGGTTCGATCAGCCCCAGCATTTT. Translated: CAISGSGRFDQPQHF.